These 12 T cell receptor beta chains were sequenced from one sample in a study of CD8 T cells in ankylosing spondylitis. In TCRdb, the 5' RACE reads were re-called with MiXCR into one record per CDR3 protein. This table has over 100,000 distinct CDR3 sequences, roughly 6.6% appearing once. The sequenced material came from blood, either unsorted or a sorted T cell fraction (not recorded which). These receptors were taken from a male donor with ankylosing spondylitis or in good health (not recorded which).

Many counts were recorded for this clonotype. The chain joins TRBV20-1 to TRBJ1-5; the D is unclear. This CDR3 has 14 amino acids. The ends were cut back, 3 bases at V and 5 bases at J, with 14 bases in the middle. Germline CDR1 reads DFQATT; CDR2 reads SNEGSKA (reference sequence). The chain's CDR3 is CSASRGEGYQPQHF. The CDR3 DNA reads as TGCAGTGCTAGCCGGGGAGAGGGTTATCAGCCCCAGCATTTT.

This clonotype was detected ten times or more. The chain is built from TRBV12-3 or TRBV12-4 and TRBJ1-3, with 9 bases that match TRBD1. This CDR3 spans 15 amino acids. Losses at the gene ends were 6 bases for V and 3 bases for J; bases not matched to a gene: 6. This chain's CDR3 is CASRRPGQGGNTIYF. The CDR3 DNA is TGTGCCAGCAGGCGACCGGGACAGGGTGGAAACACCATATATTTT.

This clonotype was observed many times. The chain links TRBV3-1 to TRBJ2-2, with TRBD2 identical over 10 bases. Losses at the gene ends were 1 base for V and 1 base for J; bases not matched to a gene: 0. The CDR3 has 16 amino acids. Germline loops: CDR1 LGHDT, CDR2 YNNKEL (reference sequence). CDR3 protein: CASSQGTSGNTGELFF. In DNA form, the CDR3 reads TGTGCCAGCAGCCAAGGGACTAGCGGGAACACCGGGGAGCTGTTTTTT. The whole variable domain, filled in from reference TRBV3-1 and TRBJ2-2, reads DTAVSQTPKYLVTQMGNDKSIKCEQNLGHDTMYWYKQDSKKFLKIMFSYNNKELIINETVPNRFSPKSPDKAHLNLHINSLELGDSAVYFCASSQGTSGNTGELFFGEGSRLTVL.

The sample holds many counts of this clonotype. This chain links TRBV28 with TRBJ2-7; a possible D gene is TRBD2 (5 bases). V lost 8 bases and J lost 5, with 19 bases in between. This CDR3 has 14 residues. Germline V gene data show CDR1 as MDHEN and CDR2 as SYDVKM. The CDR3 bases are TGTGCCAGCTCCGGGCTAGCCTCGTCCCACGAGCAGTACTTC. As protein: CASSGLASSHEQYF.

In this sample, this clonotype turned up many times. The chain joins TRBV20-1 to TRBJ2-7; TRBD1 matches 7 bases. Germline trimming cut 5 bases from V and 3 bases from J; bases unmatched to any gene: 10. Germline CDR1 reads DFQATT; CDR2 reads SNEGSKA (reference sequence). The CDR3 has 14 amino acids. CDR3 sequence reads: CSALNRGYGYEQYF. The DNA of the CDR3 is TGCAGTGCTTTAAACAGGGGATACGGCTACGAGCAGTACTTC.

There are many counts of this clonotype. V and J are TRBV5-1 and TRBJ2-3; unclear D gene. In germline, CDR1 is SGHRS, CDR2 YFSETQ. V shed 5 bases and J shed 1 base, with 11 bases lying between them. The CDR3 totals 14 residues. As DNA, the CDR3 is TGCGCCAGCAGTACGCCCAGCGGCACAGATACGCAGTATTTT. Protein: CASSTPSGTDTQYF.

This clonotype occurred many times. V and J are TRBV29-1 and TRBJ2-2; a weak D match, TRBD1 (5 bases). Germline CDR1 is SQVTM and CDR2 is ANQGSEA. V lost 1 base and J 5 bases, leaving 5 bases between the germline ends. The CDR3 extends over 12 amino acids. The CDR3 region is CSVEAGTGELFF. The CDR3, as DNA: TGCAGCGTTGAAGCAGGGACCGGGGAGCTGTTTTTT.

This clonotype was detected ten times or more. The rearrangement links TRBV10-3 to TRBJ2-1; 14 positions agree with TRBD2. Trimming cost V 8 bases and J 6 bases; bases outside gene matches: 3. This CDR3 has 14 amino acids. Germline V gene sequence: CDR1 ENHRY, CDR2 SYGVKD. CDR3 in amino acids: CAIGTSGGSNEQFF. The CDR3, as DNA: TGTGCCATCGGGACTAGCGGGGGCAGCAATGAGCAGTTCTTC.

This clonotype was detected many times. The chain couples TRBV12-3 or TRBV12-4 to TRBJ2-1, with unresolved D. Trimming removed 3 bases from V and 0 bases from J, with 9 bases in between. The CDR3 has 15 residues. CDR3 nucleotides: TGTGCCAGCAGTTTCGGGCCTCGCTCCTACAATGAGCAGTTCTTC. Its protein is CASSFGPRSYNEQFF.

This clonotype was counted at least ten times. The chain links TRBV5-1 to TRBJ2-2; 9 positions match TRBD1. V dropped 5 bases and J dropped 3; count of bases not matched to a gene: 8. The CDR3 runs to 16 residues. Germline CDR1 is SGHRS and CDR2 is YFSETQ. For the CDR3, the DNA is TGCGCCAGCAGGAAACAGGGGGCTTCTGACACCGGGGAGCTGTTTTTT. Its protein is CASRKQGASDTGELFF. Looking up the rest from reference TRBV5-1 and TRBJ2-2 gives the full variable domain: KAGVTQTPRYLIKTRGQQVTLSCSPISGHRSVSWYQQTPGQGLQFLFEYFSETQRNKGNFPGRFSGRQFSNSRSEMNVSTLELGDSALYLCASRKQGASDTGELFFGEGSRLTVL.

This clonotype was counted many times. The chain employs TRBV5-1 and TRBJ1-1; weak D call: TRBD1 (6 bases). CDR3 length equals 15 residues. Between the trimmed V and J ends, which lost 4 bases and 0 bases, there was a span of 13 bases. Germline CDR1 and CDR2: SGHRS and YFSETQ. The CDR3 is CASSPLGGMNTEAFF. CDR3 nucleotides: TGCGCCAGCAGCCCTTTGGGGGGCATGAACACTGAAGCTTTCTTT.

This clonotype was counted ten times or more. As DNA, the CDR3 is TGTGCCAGCAGCGTAGGGGGTAGCGGGGGGGGACCTAGCACAGATACGCAGTATTTT. This codes for CASSVGGSGGGPSTDTQYF. The chain uses TRBV9 and TRBJ2-3; 11 nucleotides line up with TRBD2. This CDR3 region has 19 residues. Trimming took 0 bases from V and 0 from J; bases not matched to a gene: 9. Germline V gives CDR1 SGDLS, CDR2 YYNGEE.